The TCR beta chain described here comes from a study of T cell repertoires and HLA-DP antigens. Study background: Transduced HeLa cells presented HLA-DP to CD4+ T cells.

The V end lost 7 bases, the J end lost 12 bases, and 13 bases lay between the germline ends. CDR1 MNHNY and CDR2 SVGAGI come from the germline V gene (reference sequence). The CDR3 runs 11 residues. For this clone: What it binds is unknown.

Average purity of the negatively selected CD4+ T cells was 97.7%. Overall study results and limits: Previously undetected clones averaged about 37% and 47% against the two alleles respectively.

Profiled with immunoSEQ multiplex PCR; TCRdb holds only in-frame clones, not every one. In the table there are some 89,000 clones, about nine tenths of which are singletons. The specimen was CD4+ T cells from PBMCs. V and J are TRBV6-6 and TRBJ2-1; D is ambiguous. The TCR comes from a middle-aged man in good health and CMV-seronegative. CDR3: CASTPGYWQFF. Written as DNA, the CDR3 is TGTGCCAGCACCCCAGGATACTGGCAGTTCTTC.